This T cell receptor (beta chain) is drawn from a study of blood T cell repertoires in COVID-19. Study-wide context: COVID-19 samples collected from the United States, Italy and Spain covered acute and convalescent phases.

The CDR3 runs 15 residues. The germline V gene encodes CDR1 SGHTA and CDR2 FQGNSA. V trimming: 3 bases; J trimming: 5 bases; junction bases outside the gene matches: 2. TCRdb's copy holds only in-frame clones and misses some; the assay was immunoSEQ multiplex PCR. This sample has 100,000 to 120,000 clones, with around 85% found just once. The specimen was peripheral blood. V gene TRBV7-2 combines with J gene TRBJ2-3; TRBD2 aligns across 13 bases. This clonotype was obtained from a woman aged 60 to 75 with COVID-19, enrolled during active disease. CDR3 protein: CASSLTSGGIDTQYF. The CDR3 DNA is TGTGCCAGCAGCTTGACTAGCGGGGGGATAGATACGCAGTATTTT.